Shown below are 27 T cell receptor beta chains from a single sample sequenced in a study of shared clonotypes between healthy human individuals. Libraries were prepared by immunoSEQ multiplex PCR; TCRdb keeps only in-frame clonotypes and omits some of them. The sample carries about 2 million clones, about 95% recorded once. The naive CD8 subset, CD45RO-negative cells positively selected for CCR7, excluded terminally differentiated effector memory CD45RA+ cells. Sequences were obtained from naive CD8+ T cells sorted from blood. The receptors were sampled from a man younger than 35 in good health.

The chain's CDR3 is CASRGQNTEAFF. In DNA, the CDR3 is TGTGCCAGCAGAGGACAGAACACTGAAGCTTTCTTT. The rearrangement links TRBV6-4 to TRBJ1-1, with a weak D call TRBD1 (5 bases). V lost 6 bases and J lost 1, with 6 bases in between. The CDR3 runs to 12 residues. CDR1 MRHNA and CDR2 SNTAGT come from the germline V gene.

The CDR3 spells CASSIGAQAFQETQYF. DNA for the CDR3: TGTGCCAGTAGTATAGGAGCACAAGCGTTCCAAGAGACCCAGTACTTC. The chain recombines TRBV19 with TRBJ2-5; D is ambiguous. V lost 1 base to trimming and J lost 1 base, with 13 bases between them. This CDR3 is 16 amino acids long. Germline V lookup: CDR1 LNHDA, CDR2 SQIVND (reference sequence).

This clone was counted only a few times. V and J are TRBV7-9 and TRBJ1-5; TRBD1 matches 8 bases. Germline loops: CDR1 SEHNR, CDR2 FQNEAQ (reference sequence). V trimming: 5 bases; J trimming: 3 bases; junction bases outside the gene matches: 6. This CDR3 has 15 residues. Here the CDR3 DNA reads TGTGCCAGCAGCGCCGACAGGGGACACAATCAGCCCCAGCATTTT. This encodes CASSADRGHNQPQHF.

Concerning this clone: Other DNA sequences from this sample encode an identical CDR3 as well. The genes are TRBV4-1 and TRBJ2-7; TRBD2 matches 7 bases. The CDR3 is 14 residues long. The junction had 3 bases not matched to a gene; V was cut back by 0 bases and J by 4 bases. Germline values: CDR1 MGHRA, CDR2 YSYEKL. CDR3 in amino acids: CASSQDRGGYEQYF. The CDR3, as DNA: TGCGCCAGCAGCCAAGATCGCGGGGGATACGAGCAGTACTTC.

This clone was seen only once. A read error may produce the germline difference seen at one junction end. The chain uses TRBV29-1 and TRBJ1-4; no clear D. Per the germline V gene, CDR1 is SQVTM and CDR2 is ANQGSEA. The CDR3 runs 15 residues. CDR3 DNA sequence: TGCAGCGTTGAAGATTTAGGGAACACTAAGGAAAAACTGTTTTTT. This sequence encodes CSVEDLGNTKEKLFF.

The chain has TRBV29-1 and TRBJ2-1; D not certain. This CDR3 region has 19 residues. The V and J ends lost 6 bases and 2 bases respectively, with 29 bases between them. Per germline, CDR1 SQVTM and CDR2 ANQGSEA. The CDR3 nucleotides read TGCAGCGTCCCCATCCCCTCCCGGTCCCCTAGGCACCCCTACAATGAGCAGTTCTTC. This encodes CSVPIPSRSPRHPYNEQFF.

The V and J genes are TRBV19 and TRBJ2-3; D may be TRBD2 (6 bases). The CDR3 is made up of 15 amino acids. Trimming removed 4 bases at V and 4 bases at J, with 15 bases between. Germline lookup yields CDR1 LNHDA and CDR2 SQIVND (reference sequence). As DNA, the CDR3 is TGTGCCAGTAGTACGGGACCGGGGGTTGCAGATACGCAGTATTTT. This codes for CASSTGPGVADTQYF.

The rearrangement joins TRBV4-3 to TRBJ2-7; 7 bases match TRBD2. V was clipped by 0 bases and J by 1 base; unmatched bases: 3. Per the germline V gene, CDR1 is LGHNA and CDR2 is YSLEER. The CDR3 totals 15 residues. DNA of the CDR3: TGCGCCAGCAGCCAAGAGCTAGCGGTATCCTACGAGCAGTACTTC. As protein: CASSQELAVSYEQYF.

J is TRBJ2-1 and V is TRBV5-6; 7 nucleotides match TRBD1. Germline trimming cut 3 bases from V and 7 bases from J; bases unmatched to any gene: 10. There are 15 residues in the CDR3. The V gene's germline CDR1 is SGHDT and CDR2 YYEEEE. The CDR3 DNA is TGTGCCAGCAGCTCGTCAGGGGGTTTGCGGAATGAGCAGTTCTTC. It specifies CASSSSGGLRNEQFF.

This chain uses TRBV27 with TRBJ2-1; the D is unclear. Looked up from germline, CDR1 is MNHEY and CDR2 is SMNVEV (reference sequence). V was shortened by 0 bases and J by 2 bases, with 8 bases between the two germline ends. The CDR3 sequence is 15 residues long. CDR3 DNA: TGTGCCAGCAGTTTATCGACAAGCACCTACAATGAGCAGTTCTTC. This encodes CASSLSTSTYNEQFF.

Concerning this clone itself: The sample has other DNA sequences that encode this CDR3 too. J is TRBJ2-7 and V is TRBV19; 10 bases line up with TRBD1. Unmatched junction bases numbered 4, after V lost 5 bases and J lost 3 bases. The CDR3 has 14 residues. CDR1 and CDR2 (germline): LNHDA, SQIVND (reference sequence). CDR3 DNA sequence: TGTGCCAGTAGTCACCGGGACAGGGGCTACGAGCAGTACTTC. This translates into CASSHRDRGYEQYF.

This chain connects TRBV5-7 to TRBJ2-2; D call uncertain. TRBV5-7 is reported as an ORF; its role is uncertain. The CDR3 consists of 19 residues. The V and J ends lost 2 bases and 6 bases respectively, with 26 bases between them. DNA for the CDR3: TGTGCCAGCAGCTTTTGTCGTGTACGCCAAGGTTTAGATCCCGGGGAGCTGTTTTTT. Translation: CASSFCRVRQGLDPGELFF.

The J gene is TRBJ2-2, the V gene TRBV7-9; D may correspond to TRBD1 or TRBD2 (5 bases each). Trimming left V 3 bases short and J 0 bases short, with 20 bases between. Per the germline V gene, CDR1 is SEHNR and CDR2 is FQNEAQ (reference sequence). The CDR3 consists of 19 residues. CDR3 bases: TGTGCCAGCAGCTTCGGGGCTCCAACGCTGCATACGAACACCGGGGAGCTGTTTTTT. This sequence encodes CASSFGAPTLHTNTGELFF.

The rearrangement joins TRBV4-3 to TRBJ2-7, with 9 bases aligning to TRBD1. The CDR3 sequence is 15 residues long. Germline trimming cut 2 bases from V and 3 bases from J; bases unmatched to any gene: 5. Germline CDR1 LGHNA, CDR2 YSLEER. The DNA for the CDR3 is TGCGCCAGCAGCCAATGGGGACAGGGCGACTACGAGCAGTACTTC. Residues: CASSQWGQGDYEQYF.

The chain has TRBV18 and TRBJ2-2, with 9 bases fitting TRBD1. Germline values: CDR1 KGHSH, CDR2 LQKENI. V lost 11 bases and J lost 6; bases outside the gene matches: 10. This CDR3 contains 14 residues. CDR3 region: CASEGTGGPGELFF. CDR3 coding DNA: TGTGCCTCCGAGGGAACAGGGGGCCCCGGGGAGCTGTTTTTT.

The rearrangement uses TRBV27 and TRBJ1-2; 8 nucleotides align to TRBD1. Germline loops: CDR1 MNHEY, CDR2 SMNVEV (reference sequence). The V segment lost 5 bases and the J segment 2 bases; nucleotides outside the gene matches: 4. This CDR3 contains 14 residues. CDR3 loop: CASSTRQGNYGYTF. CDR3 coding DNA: TGTGCCAGCAGTACCCGACAGGGGAACTATGGCTACACCTTC.

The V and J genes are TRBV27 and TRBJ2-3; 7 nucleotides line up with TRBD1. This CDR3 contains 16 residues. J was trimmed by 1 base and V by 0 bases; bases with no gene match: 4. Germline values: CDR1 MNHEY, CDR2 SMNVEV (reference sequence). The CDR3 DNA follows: TGTGCCAGCAGTTTATCGAACAGGGGACGCACAGATACGCAGTATTTT. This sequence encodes CASSLSNRGRTDTQYF.

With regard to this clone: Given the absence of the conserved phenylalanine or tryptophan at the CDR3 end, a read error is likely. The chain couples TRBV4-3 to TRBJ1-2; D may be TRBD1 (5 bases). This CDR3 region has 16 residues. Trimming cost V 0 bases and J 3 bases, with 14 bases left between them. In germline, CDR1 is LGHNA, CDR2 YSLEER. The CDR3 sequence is CASSQDGGGVDYGYTS. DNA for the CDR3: TGCGCCAGCAGCCAAGATGGCGGGGGAGTTGACTATGGCTACACCTCC.

In DNA form, the CDR3 reads TGCGCCAGCAGCCAGGGGAGAGGTCAGCCCCAGCATTTT. This sequence encodes CASSQGRGQPQHF. This sequence joins TRBV4-1 and TRBJ1-5; unclear D gene. Between the trimmed V and J ends, which lost 3 bases and 6 bases, there was a span of 9 bases. The germline CDR1 and CDR2 sequences are MGHRA and YSYEKL. This CDR3 comprises 13 residues.

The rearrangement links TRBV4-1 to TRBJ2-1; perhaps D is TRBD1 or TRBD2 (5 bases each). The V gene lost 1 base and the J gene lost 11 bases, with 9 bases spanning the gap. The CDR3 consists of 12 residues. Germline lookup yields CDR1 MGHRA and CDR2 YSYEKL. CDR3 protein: CASSQAGTQQFF. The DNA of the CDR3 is TGCGCCAGCAGCCAAGCCGGGACCCAGCAGTTCTTC.

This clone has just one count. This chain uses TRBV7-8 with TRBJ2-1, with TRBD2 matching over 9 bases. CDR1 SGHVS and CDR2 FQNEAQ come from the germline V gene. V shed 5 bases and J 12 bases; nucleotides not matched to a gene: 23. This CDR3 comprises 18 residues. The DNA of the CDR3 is TGTGCCAGCAGCGCGAGGGGGGCTAGCGGGACCCCAACCGTCACGCAGTTCTTC. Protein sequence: CASSARGASGTPTVTQFF.

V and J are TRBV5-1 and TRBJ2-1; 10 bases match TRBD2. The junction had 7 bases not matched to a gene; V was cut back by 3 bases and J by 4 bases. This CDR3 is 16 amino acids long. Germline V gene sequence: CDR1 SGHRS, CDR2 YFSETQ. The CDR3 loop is CASSSVLAGAYNEQFF. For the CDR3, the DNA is TGCGCCAGCAGCTCAGTTCTAGCGGGAGCGTACAATGAGCAGTTCTTC.

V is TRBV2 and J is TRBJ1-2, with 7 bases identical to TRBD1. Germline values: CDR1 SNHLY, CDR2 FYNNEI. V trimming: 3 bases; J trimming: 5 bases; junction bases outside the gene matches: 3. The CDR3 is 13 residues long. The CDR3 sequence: CASSDGDSYGYTF. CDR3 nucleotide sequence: TGTGCCAGCAGTGATGGGGACAGTTATGGCTACACCTTC.

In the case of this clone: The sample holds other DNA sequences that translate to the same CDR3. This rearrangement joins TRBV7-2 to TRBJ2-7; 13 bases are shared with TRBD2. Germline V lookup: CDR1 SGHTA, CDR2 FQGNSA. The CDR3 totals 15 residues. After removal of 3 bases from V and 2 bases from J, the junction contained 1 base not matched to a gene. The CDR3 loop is CASSFGLAGAYEQYF. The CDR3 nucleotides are TGTGCCAGCAGCTTCGGACTAGCGGGAGCCTACGAGCAGTACTTC.

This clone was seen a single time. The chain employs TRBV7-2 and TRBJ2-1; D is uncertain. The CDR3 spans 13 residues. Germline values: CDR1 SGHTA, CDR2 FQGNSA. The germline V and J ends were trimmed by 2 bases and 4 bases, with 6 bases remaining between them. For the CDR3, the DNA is TGTGCCAGCAGCTTAAGGCCTTACAATGAGCAGTTCTTC. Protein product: CASSLRPYNEQFF.

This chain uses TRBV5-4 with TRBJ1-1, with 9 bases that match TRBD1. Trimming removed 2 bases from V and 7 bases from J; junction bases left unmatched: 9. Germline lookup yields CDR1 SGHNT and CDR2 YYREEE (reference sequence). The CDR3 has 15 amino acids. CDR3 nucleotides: TGTGCCAGCAGCTTCGACAGGGGGAGGCCCAATGAAGCTTTCTTT. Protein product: CASSFDRGRPNEAFF.

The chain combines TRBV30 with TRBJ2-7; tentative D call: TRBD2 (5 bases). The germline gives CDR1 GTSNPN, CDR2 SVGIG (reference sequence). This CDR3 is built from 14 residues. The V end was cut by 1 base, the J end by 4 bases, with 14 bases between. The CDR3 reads CAWSGDLEGYEQYF. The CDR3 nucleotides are TGTGCCTGGAGTGGAGACTTAGAGGGATACGAGCAGTACTTC.